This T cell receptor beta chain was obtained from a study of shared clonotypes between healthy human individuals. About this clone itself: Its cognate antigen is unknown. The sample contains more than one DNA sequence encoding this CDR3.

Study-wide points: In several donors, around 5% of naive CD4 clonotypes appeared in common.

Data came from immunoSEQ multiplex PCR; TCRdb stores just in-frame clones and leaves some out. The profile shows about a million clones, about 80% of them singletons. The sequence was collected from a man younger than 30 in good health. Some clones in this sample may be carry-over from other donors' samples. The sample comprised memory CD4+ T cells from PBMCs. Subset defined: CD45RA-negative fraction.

In DNA form, the CDR3 reads TGCGCCAGCAGCCCTAACCAGGGGGGAACTGAAGCTTTCTTT. Protein product: CASSPNQGGTEAFF. The chain employs TRBV5-1 and TRBJ1-1; 7 bases are shared with TRBD1. Germline CDR1 SGHRS, CDR2 YFSETQ. V lost 4 bases to trimming and J lost 5 bases; unmatched junction nucleotides: 8. The CDR3 is made up of 14 amino acids.